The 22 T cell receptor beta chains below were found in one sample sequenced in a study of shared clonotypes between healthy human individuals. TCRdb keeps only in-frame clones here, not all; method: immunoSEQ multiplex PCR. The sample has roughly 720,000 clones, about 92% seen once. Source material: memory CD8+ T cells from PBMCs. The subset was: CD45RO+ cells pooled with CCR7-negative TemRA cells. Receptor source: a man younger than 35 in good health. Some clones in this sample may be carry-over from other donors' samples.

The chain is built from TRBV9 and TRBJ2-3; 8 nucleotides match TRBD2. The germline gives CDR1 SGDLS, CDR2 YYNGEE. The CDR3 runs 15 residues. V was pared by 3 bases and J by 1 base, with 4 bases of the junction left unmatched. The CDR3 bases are TGTGCCAGCAGCGCGCTACTAGCGGGCACAGATACGCAGTATTTT. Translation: CASSALLAGTDTQYF. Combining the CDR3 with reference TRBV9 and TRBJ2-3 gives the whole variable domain DSGVTQTPKHLITATGQRVTLRCSPRSGDLSVYWYQQSLDQGLQFLIQYYNGEERAKGNILERFSAQQFPDLHSELNLSSLELGDSALYFCASSALLAGTDTQYFGPGTRLTVL.

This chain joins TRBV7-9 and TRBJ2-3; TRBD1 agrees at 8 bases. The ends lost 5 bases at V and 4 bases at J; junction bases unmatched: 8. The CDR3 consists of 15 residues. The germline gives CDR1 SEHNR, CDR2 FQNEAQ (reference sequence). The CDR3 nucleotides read TGTGCCAGCAGCCTGGACAGGGTAATACCAGATACGCAGTATTTT. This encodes CASSLDRVIPDTQYF.

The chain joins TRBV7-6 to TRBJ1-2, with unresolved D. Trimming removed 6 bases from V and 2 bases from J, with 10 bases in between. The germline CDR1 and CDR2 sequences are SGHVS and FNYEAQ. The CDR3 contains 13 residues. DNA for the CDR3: TGTGCCAGCAGTCAGAGGGAAAACTATGGCTACACCTTC. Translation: CASSQRENYGYTF.

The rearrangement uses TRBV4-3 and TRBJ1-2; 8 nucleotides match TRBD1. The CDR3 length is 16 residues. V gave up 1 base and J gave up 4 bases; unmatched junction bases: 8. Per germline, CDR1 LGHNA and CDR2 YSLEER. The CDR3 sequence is CASSQGTGIFTYGYTF. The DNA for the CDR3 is TGCGCCAGCAGCCAAGGGACAGGGATTTTCACCTATGGCTACACCTTC.

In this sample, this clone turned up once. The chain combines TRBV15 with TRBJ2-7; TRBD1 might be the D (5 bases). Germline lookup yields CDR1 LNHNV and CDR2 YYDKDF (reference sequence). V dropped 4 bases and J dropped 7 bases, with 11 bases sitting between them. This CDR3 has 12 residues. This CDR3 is CATSTVAGEQYF. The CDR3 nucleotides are TGTGCCACCAGCACCGTTGCAGGGGAGCAGTACTTC. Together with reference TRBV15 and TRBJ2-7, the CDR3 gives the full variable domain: DAMVIQNPRYQVTQFGKPVTLSCSQTLNHNVMYWYQQKSSQAPKLLFHYYDKDFNNEADTPDNFQSRRPNTSFCFLDIRSPGLGDTAMYLCATSTVAGEQYFGPGTRLTVT.

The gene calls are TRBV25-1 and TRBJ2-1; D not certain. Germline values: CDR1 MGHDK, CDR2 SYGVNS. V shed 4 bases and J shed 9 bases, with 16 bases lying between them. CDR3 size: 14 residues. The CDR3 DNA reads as TGTGCCAGCAGTGTAGGTAGTAGAGTCGGTGAGCAGTTCTTC. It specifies CASSVGSRVGEQFF.

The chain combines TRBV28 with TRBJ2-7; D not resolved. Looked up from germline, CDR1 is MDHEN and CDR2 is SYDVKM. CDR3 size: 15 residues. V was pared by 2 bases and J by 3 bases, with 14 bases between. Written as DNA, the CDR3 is TGTGCCAGCAGTTTAAGGCTCACAGCTAGCTACGAGCAGTACTTC. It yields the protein CASSLRLTASYEQYF.

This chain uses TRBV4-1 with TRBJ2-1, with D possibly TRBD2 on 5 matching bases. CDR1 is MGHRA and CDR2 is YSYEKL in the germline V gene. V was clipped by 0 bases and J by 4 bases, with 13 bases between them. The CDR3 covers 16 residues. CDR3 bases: TGCGCCAGCAGCCAAGAGGCTCGCGGGCGTTACAATGAGCAGTTCTTC. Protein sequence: CASSQEARGRYNEQFF.

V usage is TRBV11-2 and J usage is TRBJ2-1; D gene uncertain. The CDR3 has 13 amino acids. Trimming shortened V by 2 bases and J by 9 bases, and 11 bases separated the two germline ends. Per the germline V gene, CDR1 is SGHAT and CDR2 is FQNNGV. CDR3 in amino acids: CASSLNGESEQFF. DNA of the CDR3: TGTGCCAGCAGCTTAAATGGTGAGTCTGAGCAGTTCTTC.

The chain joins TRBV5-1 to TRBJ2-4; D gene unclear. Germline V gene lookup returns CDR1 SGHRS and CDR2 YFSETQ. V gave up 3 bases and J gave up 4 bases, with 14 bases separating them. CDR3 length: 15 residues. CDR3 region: CASSSLTWGKNIQYF. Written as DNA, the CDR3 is TGCGCCAGCAGCTCCTTGACCTGGGGAAAAAACATTCAGTACTTC. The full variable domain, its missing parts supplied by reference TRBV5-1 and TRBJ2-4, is KAGVTQTPRYLIKTRGQQVTLSCSPISGHRSVSWYQQTPGQGLQFLFEYFSETQRNKGNFPGRFSGRQFSNSRSEMNVSTLELGDSALYLCASSSLTWGKNIQYFGAGTRLSVL.

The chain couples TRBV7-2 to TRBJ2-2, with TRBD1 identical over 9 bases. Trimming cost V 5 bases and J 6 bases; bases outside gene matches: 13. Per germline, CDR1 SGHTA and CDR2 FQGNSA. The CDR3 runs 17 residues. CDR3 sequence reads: CASSLPRTGEISGELFF. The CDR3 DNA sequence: TGTGCCAGCAGCCTCCCTAGGACAGGGGAAATCTCCGGGGAGCTGTTTTTT.

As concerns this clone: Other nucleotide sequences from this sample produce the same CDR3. CDR3 DNA: TGTGCCAGCAGTCTGGACAGGGCCAACACTGAAGCTTTCTTT. This codes for CASSLDRANTEAFF. The genes are TRBV6-6 and TRBJ1-1; 8 bases are a match to TRBD1. Germline assignment: CDR1 MNHNY and CDR2 SVGAGI (reference sequence). V was pared by 5 bases and J by 2 bases, with 4 bases of the junction left unmatched. The CDR3 length is 14 residues.

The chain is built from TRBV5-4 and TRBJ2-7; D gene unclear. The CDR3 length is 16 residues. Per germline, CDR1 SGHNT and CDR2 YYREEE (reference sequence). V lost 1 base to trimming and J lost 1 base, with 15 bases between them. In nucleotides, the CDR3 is TGTGCCAGCAGCTTGTATCCAGATCTAATGTCCTACGAGCAGTACTTC. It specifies CASSLYPDLMSYEQYF.

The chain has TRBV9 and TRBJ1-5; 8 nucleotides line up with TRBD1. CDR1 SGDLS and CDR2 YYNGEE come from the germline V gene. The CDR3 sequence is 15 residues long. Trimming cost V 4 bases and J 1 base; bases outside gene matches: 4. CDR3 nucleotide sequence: TGTGCCAGCAGCCTCGGACAGGGAAGCAATCAGCCCCAGCATTTT. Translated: CASSLGQGSNQPQHF.

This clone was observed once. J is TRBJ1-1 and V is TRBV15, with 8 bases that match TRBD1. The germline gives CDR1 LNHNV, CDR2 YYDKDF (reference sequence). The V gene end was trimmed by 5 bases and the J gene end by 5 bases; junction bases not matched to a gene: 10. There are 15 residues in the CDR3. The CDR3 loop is CATSPLVQGATEAFF. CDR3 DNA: TGTGCCACCAGCCCTCTTGTTCAGGGGGCGACTGAAGCTTTCTTT. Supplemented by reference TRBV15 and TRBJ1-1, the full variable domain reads DAMVIQNPRYQVTQFGKPVTLSCSQTLNHNVMYWYQQKSSQAPKLLFHYYDKDFNNEADTPDNFQSRRPNTSFCFLDIRSPGLGDTAMYLCATSPLVQGATEAFFGQGTRLTVV.

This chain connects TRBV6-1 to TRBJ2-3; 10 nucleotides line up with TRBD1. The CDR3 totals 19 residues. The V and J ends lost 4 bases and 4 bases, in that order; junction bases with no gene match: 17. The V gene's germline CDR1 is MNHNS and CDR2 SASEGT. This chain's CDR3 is CASSVPGQGSLGRADTQYF. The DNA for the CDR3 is TGTGCCAGCAGTGTACCGGGACAGGGGTCCCTAGGGCGGGCAGATACGCAGTATTTT.

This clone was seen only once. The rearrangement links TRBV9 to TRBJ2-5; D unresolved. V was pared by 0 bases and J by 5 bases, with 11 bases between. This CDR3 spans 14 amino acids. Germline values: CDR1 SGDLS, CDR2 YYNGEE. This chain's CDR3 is CASSVESSRETQYF. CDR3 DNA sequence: TGTGCCAGCAGCGTAGAATCCTCCCGGGAGACCCAGTACTTC. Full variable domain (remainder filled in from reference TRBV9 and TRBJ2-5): DSGVTQTPKHLITATGQRVTLRCSPRSGDLSVYWYQQSLDQGLQFLIQYYNGEERAKGNILERFSAQQFPDLHSELNLSSLELGDSALYFCASSVESSRETQYFGPGTRLLVL.

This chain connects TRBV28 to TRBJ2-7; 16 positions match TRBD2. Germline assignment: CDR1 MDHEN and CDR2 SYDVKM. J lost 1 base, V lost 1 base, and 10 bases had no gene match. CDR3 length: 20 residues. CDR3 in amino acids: CASSLYSLPGLAGGSYEQYF. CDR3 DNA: TGTGCCAGCAGTTTATATTCCCTTCCGGGACTAGCGGGAGGGTCCTACGAGCAGTACTTC.

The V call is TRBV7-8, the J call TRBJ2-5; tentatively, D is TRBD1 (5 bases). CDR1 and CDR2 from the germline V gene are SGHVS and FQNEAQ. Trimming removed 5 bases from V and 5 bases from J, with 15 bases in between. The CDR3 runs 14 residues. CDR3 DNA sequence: TGTGCCAGCAGCACCTTGGACATGGAGGAGACCCAGTACTTC. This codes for CASSTLDMEETQYF.

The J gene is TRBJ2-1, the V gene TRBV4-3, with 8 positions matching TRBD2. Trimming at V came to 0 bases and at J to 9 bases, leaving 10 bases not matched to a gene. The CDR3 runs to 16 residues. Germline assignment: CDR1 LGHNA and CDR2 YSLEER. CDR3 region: CASSQDGSGSVSEQFF. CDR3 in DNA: TGCGCCAGCAGCCAAGATGGAAGCGGGAGTGTAAGTGAGCAGTTCTTC.

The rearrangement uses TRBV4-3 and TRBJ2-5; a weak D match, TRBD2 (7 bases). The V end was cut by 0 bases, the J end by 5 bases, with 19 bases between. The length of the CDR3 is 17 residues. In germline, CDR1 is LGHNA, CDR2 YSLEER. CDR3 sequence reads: CASSQDVWGGSEETQYF. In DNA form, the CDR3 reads TGCGCCAGCAGCCAAGACGTATGGGGGGGCTCGGAGGAGACCCAGTACTTC.

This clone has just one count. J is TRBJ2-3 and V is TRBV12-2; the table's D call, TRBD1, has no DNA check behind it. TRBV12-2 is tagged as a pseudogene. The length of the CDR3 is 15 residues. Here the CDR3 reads CASRLKTGSADTQYF. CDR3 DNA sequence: TGTGCAAGTCGCCTAAAAACAGGGAGTGCAGATACGCAGTATTTT.